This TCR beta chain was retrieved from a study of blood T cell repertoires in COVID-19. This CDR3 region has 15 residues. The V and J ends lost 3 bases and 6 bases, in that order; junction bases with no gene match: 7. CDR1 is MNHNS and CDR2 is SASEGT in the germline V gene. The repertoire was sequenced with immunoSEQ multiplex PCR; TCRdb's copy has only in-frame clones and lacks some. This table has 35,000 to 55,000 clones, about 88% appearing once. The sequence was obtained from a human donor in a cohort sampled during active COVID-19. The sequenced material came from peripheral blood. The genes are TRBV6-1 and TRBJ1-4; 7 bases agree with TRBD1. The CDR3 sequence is CASSDGQEWDEKLFF. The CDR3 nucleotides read TGTGCCAGCAGTGACGGACAGGAGTGGGATGAAAAACTGTTTTTT.